This T cell receptor beta chain was obtained from a study of T-cell memory formation after mild COVID-19. Study results and caveats: Whereas later expanders leaned CD4+, clones contracting day 15 to 85 showed a balanced CD4/CD8 makeup. The appearance of some responding clones in pre-infection memory suggested that cross-reactive memory joined.

Constant-segment primers and 5'RACE yielded cDNA libraries for TCR alpha and TCR beta, each carrying sample barcodes and UMIs. Via MiXCR, TCRdb re-called the 5' RACE reads, giving one row per CDR3 protein. Of 250,000 to 350,000 distinct CDR3 sequences listed, 15% are singletons. The CDR3 runs 11 residues. Trimming left V 6 bases short and J 10 bases short, with 10 bases between. Germline V CDR1 and CDR2: SGHTA, FQGNSA. Comments on this clonotype: Antigen: not known.

The chain is built from TRBV7-2 and TRBJ2-1; no reliable D call. The clonotype comes from a man in his late teens or twenties who had mild COVID-19 (a few samples of this study predate the infection). Cell type and time point are not known. Sequencing was carried out using PBMCs or a T cell subset sorted from them (not recorded which). This CDR3 is CASRAQAEQFF. CDR3 coding DNA: TGTGCCAGCAGAGCCCAAGCGGAGCAGTTCTTC. Together with reference TRBV7-2 and TRBJ2-1, the CDR3 gives the full variable domain: GAGVSQSPSNKVTEKGKDVELRCDPISGHTALYWYRQSLGQGLEFLIYFQGNSAPDKSGLPSDRFSAERTGGSVSTLTIQRTQQEDSAVYLCASRAQAEQFFGPGTRLTVL.